This is a list of T cell receptor beta chains from one sample in a study of T-cell memory formation after mild COVID-19. TCRdb ran MiXCR on the 5' RACE reads and lists one entry per CDR3 protein. This table holds over 300,000 distinct CDR3 sequences, less than 25% found once. The sequencing sample was made of PBMCs or a T cell subset sorted from them (not recorded which). The receptors were sampled from a man younger than 35 who had mild COVID-19 (a few samples of this study predate the infection). Cell type and time point are not known. CDR3s include the opening cysteine and the closing phenylalanine or tryptophan. Each record gives: V gene, D gene, J gene, clone size, CDR3 length, CDR3 protein, CDR3 DNA. The D gene is left open where the match is weak. The size field is filled for only some rows; it gives once, few, many or a size class.

TRBV5-1	-	TRBJ2-7	many	11	CASSESYEQYF	TGTGCCAGCAGTGAAAGCTACGAGCAGTACTTC
TRBV5-1	-	TRBJ1-6	many	15	CASSLEGPDNSPLHF	TGCGCCAGCAGCTTGGAAGGGCCTGATAATTCACCCCTCCACTTT
TRBV6-6	-	TRBJ1-1	-	11	CATTTGPEAFF	TGTGCCACCACGACCGGGCCTGAAGCTTTCTTT
TRBV10-3	TRBD2	TRBJ2-3	few	13	CAISMTSGDTQYF	TGTGCCATCAGTATGACTAGCGGAGATACGCAGTATTTT
TRBV25-1	TRBD2	TRBJ2-2	once	16	CASSRTSGAHTGELFF	TGTGCCAGCAGTAGGACTAGCGGGGCGCACACCGGGGAGCTGTTTTTT
TRBV4-1	TRBD2	TRBJ2-3	-	17	CASSAYGRSGGTDTQYF	TGCGCCAGCAGCGCATACGGACGGAGCGGGGGCACAGATACGCAGTATTTT
TRBV5-1	-	TRBJ2-2	few	17	CASSPGRNYANTGELFF	TGCGCCAGCAGCCCGGGACGGAACTACGCGAACACCGGGGAGCTGTTTTTT
TRBV7-3	-	TRBJ1-1	-	15	CASSPHPNGDTEAFF	TGTGCCAGCAGCCCCCATCCAAACGGGGACACTGAAGCTTTCTTT
TRBV20-1	-	TRBJ1-6	-	13	CSARRRGNSPLHF	TGCAGTGCTAGACGCAGGGGTAATTCACCCCTCCACTTT
TRBV10-3	-	TRBJ1-2	-	16	CAISARGVIGHYGYTF	TGTGCCATCAGTGCCCGCGGGGTGATCGGCCACTATGGCTACACCTTC
TRBV12-3/TRBV12-4	-	TRBJ2-5	few	13	CASRNSGAETQYF	TGTGCCAGCAGGAACTCCGGAGCGGAGACCCAGTACTTC